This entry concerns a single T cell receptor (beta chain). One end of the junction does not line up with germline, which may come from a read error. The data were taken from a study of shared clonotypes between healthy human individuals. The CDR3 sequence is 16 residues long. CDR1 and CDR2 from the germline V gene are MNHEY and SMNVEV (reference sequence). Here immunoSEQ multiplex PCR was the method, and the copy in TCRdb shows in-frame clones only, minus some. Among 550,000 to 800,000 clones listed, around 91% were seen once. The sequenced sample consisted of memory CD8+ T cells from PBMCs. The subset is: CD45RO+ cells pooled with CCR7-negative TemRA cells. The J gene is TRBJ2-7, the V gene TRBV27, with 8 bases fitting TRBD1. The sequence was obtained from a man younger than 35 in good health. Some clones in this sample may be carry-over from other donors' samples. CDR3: CASSYIAGGGPLTKLF. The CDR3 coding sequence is TGTGCCAGCAGTTATATCGCAGGGGGCGGGCCCCTAACCAAGCTCTTC.